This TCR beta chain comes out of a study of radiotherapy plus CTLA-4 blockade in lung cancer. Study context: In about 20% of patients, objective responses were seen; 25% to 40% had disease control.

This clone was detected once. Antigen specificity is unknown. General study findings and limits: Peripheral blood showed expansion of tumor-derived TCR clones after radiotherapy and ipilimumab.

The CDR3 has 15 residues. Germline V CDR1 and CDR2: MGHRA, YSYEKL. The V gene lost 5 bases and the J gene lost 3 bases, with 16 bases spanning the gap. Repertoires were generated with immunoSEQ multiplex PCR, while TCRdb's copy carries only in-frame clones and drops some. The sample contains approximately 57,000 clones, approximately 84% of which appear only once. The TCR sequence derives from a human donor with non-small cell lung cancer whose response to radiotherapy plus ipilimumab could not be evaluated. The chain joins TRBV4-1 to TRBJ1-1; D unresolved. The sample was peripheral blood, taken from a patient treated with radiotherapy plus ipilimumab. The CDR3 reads CASSTGDGSDTEAFF. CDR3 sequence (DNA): TGCGCCAGCAGCACCGGGGATGGGTCGGACACTGAAGCTTTCTTT.